The 30 T cell receptor beta chains below were found in one sample sequenced in a study of blood T cell repertoires in COVID-19. TCRdb's copy holds only in-frame clones and misses some; the assay was immunoSEQ multiplex PCR. The sample yields roughly 76,000 clones, under 95% seen once. Material: peripheral blood. The receptors were sampled from a man aged 50 to 60 with acute or convalescent COVID-19.

The CDR3 reads CASSQGAVTDTQYF. The CDR3 DNA sequence: TGTGCCAGCAGTCAGGGGGCCGTTACAGATACGCAGTATTTT. V usage is TRBV3-1 (or the pseudogene TRBV3-2) and J usage is TRBJ2-3, with 8 bases aligning to TRBD1. V lost 6 bases, J lost 3 bases, and 5 bases stayed unmatched. The CDR3 covers 14 residues. CDR1 and CDR2 from the germline V gene are LGHDT and YNNKEL (reference sequence).

The chain links TRBV5-1 to TRBJ2-1, with 8 bases aligning to TRBD2. Germline V lookup: CDR1 SGHRS, CDR2 YFSETQ. Losses at the gene ends were 3 bases for V and 10 bases for J; bases not matched to a gene: 9. CDR3 size: 14 residues. In nucleotides, the CDR3 is TGCGCCAGCAGCTCCCCGGGACTAGTTTCCGAGCAGTTCTTC. Residues: CASSSPGLVSEQFF.

J is TRBJ1-5 and V is TRBV6-5, with D tentatively TRBD1 (6 bases). Trimming stripped 5 bases from V and 1 base from J, with 9 bases between. This CDR3 region has 14 residues. The germline gives CDR1 MNHEY, CDR2 SVGAGI. The CDR3 is CASSRTASNQPQHF. The CDR3 nucleotides are TGTGCCAGCAGTCGGACAGCCAGCAATCAGCCCCAGCATTTT.

The V gene is TRBV28, the J gene TRBJ2-7; possibly TRBD2 for D (6 bases). Per germline, CDR1 MDHEN and CDR2 SYDVKM. Trimming took 3 bases from V and 3 from J, leaving 9 bases between them. This CDR3 contains 13 residues. CDR3 DNA sequence: TGTGCCAGCAGTTTGGAGGGGATCTACGAGCAGTACTTC. It is translated as CASSLEGIYEQYF.

The gene calls are TRBV19 and TRBJ2-1, with 8 nucleotides matching TRBD2. The trim removed 6 bases at V and 6 bases at J, leaving 7 bases unmatched. Looked up from germline, CDR1 is LNHDA and CDR2 is SQIVND (reference sequence). The CDR3 extends over 14 amino acids. CDR3 sequence (DNA): TGTGCCAGTAGCCAACCGGGACTAGGCAATGAGCAGTTCTTC. Translating it yields CASSQPGLGNEQFF.

The chain couples TRBV2 to TRBJ1-4; tentatively, D is TRBD1 (5 bases). Germline V lookup: CDR1 SNHLY, CDR2 FYNNEI. The CDR3 consists of 11 residues. Trimming shortened V by 6 bases and J by 14 bases, and 13 bases separated the two germline ends. The CDR3 loop is CASRLTPGLFF. DNA for the CDR3: TGTGCCAGCAGATTGACTCCAGGGCTGTTTTTT.

The J gene is TRBJ1-1, the V gene TRBV7-6; weak D call: TRBD1 (6 bases). Trimming took 7 bases from V and 0 from J, leaving 9 bases between them. The CDR3 length is 13 residues. Looked up from germline, CDR1 is SGHVS and CDR2 is FNYEAQ. The CDR3 region has the DNA TGTGCCAGCACCTGGGGGCTGAACACTGAAGCTTTCTTT. Translation gives CASTWGLNTEAFF. Combining the CDR3 with reference TRBV7-6 and TRBJ1-1 gives the whole variable domain GAGVSQSPRYKVTKRGQDVALRCDPISGHVSLYWYRQALGQGPEFLTYFNYEAQQDKSGLPNDRFSAERPEGSISTLTIQRTEQRDSAMYRCASTWGLNTEAFFGQGTRLTVV.

The rearrangement uses TRBV4-2 and TRBJ1-5, with a weak D call TRBD1 (6 bases). V lost 5 bases and J lost 0, with 11 bases in between. CDR1 LGHNA and CDR2 YNFKEQ come from the germline V gene. This CDR3 comprises 15 residues. The CDR3 region has the DNA TGTGCCAGCAGCGGAGGACAGTATAGCAATCAGCCCCAGCATTTT. Its protein is CASSGGQYSNQPQHF.

The CDR3 nucleotides read TGTGCCAGCGGACGACAGGGAGCTGCTTACCAAGAGACCCAGTACTTC. Protein sequence: CASGRQGAAYQETQYF. The chain is built from TRBV5-8 and TRBJ2-5, with 7 bases that match TRBD1. Germline V lookup: CDR1 SGHTS, CDR2 YDEGEE. The V gene end was trimmed by 7 bases and the J gene end by 0 bases; junction bases not matched to a gene: 12. The CDR3 totals 16 residues.

The chain couples TRBV28 to TRBJ2-3; D is uncertain. The CDR3 loop spans 13 amino acids. Trimming took 7 bases from V and 6 from J, leaving 14 bases between them. Germline lookup yields CDR1 MDHEN and CDR2 SYDVKM. CDR3 residues: CASTKHTRDTQYF. Here the CDR3 DNA reads TGTGCCAGCACCAAACATACGAGGGATACGCAGTATTTT.

The rearrangement links TRBV10-3 to TRBJ1-6; D is uncertain. Trimming took 0 bases from V and 6 from J, leaving 6 bases between them. This CDR3 is 14 amino acids long. CDR1 ENHRY and CDR2 SYGVKD come from the germline V gene. This CDR3 is CAISESNINSPLHF. CDR3 DNA: TGTGCCATCAGTGAGTCGAACATTAATTCACCCCTCCACTTT.

V gene TRBV4-3 combines with J gene TRBJ1-3, with D possibly being TRBD1 (5 bases). Trimming pared 6 bases from V and 2 bases from J, leaving 14 bases between. This CDR3 spans 15 amino acids. Per the germline V gene, CDR1 is LGHNA and CDR2 is YSLEER. The CDR3 protein is CASSADSRPGNTIYF. CDR3 in DNA: TGCGCCAGCAGTGCCGACAGCCGCCCTGGAAACACCATATATTTT.

The V and J genes are TRBV27 and TRBJ2-7; 11 bases agree with TRBD2. The CDR3 loop spans 14 amino acids. The V gene end was trimmed by 4 bases and the J gene end by 7 bases; junction bases not matched to a gene: 6. In germline, CDR1 is MNHEY, CDR2 SMNVEV (reference sequence). The CDR3 DNA is TGTGCCAGCAGTTCTACTAGCGGGAGTAGGGAGCAGTACTTC. It yields the protein CASSSTSGSREQYF.

This chain joins TRBV11-2 and TRBJ2-4; D possibly corresponds to TRBD2 (6 bases). Germline V gene data show CDR1 as SGHAT and CDR2 as FQNNGV. The CDR3 covers 16 residues. V was clipped by 1 base and J by 3 bases, with 13 bases between them. CDR3 region: CASSLGQGLVKNIQYF. The DNA for the CDR3 is TGTGCCAGCAGCTTAGGGCAGGGACTCGTCAAAAACATTCAGTACTTC.

This clone was seen only a few times. The chain carries TRBV25-1 and TRBJ2-5; 7 nucleotides align to TRBD2. The CDR3 is 15 residues long. J was trimmed by 5 bases and V by 4 bases; bases with no gene match: 10. In germline, CDR1 is MGHDK, CDR2 SYGVNS. The CDR3: CASSAAGEALETQYF. The CDR3 DNA sequence: TGTGCCAGCAGTGCCGCGGGGGAGGCCTTGGAGACCCAGTACTTC.

This sequence joins TRBV9 and TRBJ1-2; D is ambiguous. CDR3 length: 15 amino acids. Germline V gene lookup returns CDR1 SGDLS and CDR2 YYNGEE. Trimming pared 0 bases from V and 0 bases from J, leaving 9 bases between. CDR3 sequence reads: CASSVGQTPNYGYTF. DNA of the CDR3: TGTGCCAGCAGCGTAGGGCAGACTCCTAACTATGGCTACACCTTC.

The rearrangement joins TRBV9 to TRBJ1-3; TRBD1 is a possible D gene (5 bases). The germline CDR1 and CDR2 sequences are SGDLS and YYNGEE. This CDR3 is built from 16 residues. V gave up 0 bases and J gave up 0 bases, with 10 bases separating them. The CDR3 DNA reads TGTGCCAGCAGCGTAGGGGGCGGGATCTCTGGAAACACCATATATTTT. Encoded protein: CASSVGGGISGNTIYF. Filled out from reference TRBV9 and TRBJ1-3, the complete variable domain reads DSGVTQTPKHLITATGQRVTLRCSPRSGDLSVYWYQQSLDQGLQFLIQYYNGEERAKGNILERFSAQQFPDLHSELNLSSLELGDSALYFCASSVGGGISGNTIYFGEGSWLTVV.

CDR3 sequence (DNA): TGTGCCTGTTCACCGGTAGCGGGACACGAGCAGTACTTC. Translating it yields CACSPVAGHEQYF. This sequence joins TRBV30 and TRBJ2-7; 8 nucleotides align to TRBD2. This CDR3 has 13 residues. V lost 6 bases, J lost 5 bases, and 9 bases stayed unmatched. Germline V lookup: CDR1 GTSNPN, CDR2 SVGIG (reference sequence).

The genes are TRBV7-2 and TRBJ2-1; no definite D call. The CDR3 covers 15 residues. Germline V CDR1 and CDR2: SGHTA, FQGNSA. V lost 2 bases and J lost 1, with 9 bases in between. CDR3 amino acids: CASSLWSGSYNEQFF. CDR3 nucleotide sequence: TGTGCCAGCAGCTTATGGAGTGGTTCCTACAATGAGCAGTTCTTC.

V usage is TRBV11-2 and J usage is TRBJ1-1; D remains unclear. Germline V CDR1 and CDR2: SGHAT, FQNNGV. The CDR3 is made up of 14 amino acids. V was cut by 1 base and J by 1 base, with 7 bases left in between. In DNA, the CDR3 is TGTGCCAGCAGCTTAGGTCCAGGGAACACTGAAGCTTTCTTT. Protein product: CASSLGPGNTEAFF.

With regard to this clone: The same CDR3 is also encoded by other DNA sequences in this sample. The rearrangement uses TRBV7-9 and TRBJ1-1, with 10 nucleotides matching TRBD1. This CDR3 contains 14 residues. Trimming cost V 5 bases and J 4 bases; bases outside gene matches: 4. Looked up from germline, CDR1 is SEHNR and CDR2 is FQNEAQ (reference sequence). DNA for the CDR3: TGTGCCAGCAGCCCCCGGACAGGGGGCACTGAAGCTTTCTTT. Its protein product is CASSPRTGGTEAFF.

This clone was observed a handful of times. The V gene is TRBV3-1 (or the pseudogene TRBV3-2), the J gene TRBJ1-3, with D possibly being TRBD1 (5 bases). CDR1 and CDR2 from the germline V gene are LGHDT and YNNKEL (reference sequence). The CDR3 covers 15 residues. Trimming left V 0 bases short and J 3 bases short, with 9 bases between. CDR3 DNA sequence: TGTGCCAGCAGCCAAGATATAAGGGGTGGAAACACCATATATTTT. This sequence encodes CASSQDIRGGNTIYF.

The chain couples TRBV29-1 to TRBJ2-5; 14 bases align to TRBD2. Trimming cost V 5 bases and J 2 bases; bases outside gene matches: 7. CDR1 and CDR2 from the germline V gene are SQVTM and ANQGSEA. This CDR3 is built from 16 residues. CDR3 sequence (DNA): TGCAGCGTTTGGGGGACTAGCGGGAGTCAGCAAGAGACCCAGTACTTC. This gives the protein CSVWGTSGSQQETQYF.

The V call is TRBV24-1, the J call TRBJ2-7; a possible D gene is TRBD2 (6 bases). The CDR3 contains 15 residues. Germline V lookup: CDR1 KGHDR, CDR2 SFDVKD. The V gene lost 8 bases and the J gene lost 2 bases, with 18 bases spanning the gap. In DNA, the CDR3 is TGTGCCACCATTCCCCGTAGGACTAATCCCTACGAGCAGTACTTC. Its translation: CATIPRRTNPYEQYF.

The rearrangement links TRBV4-2 to TRBJ1-1; TRBD1 agrees at 7 bases. V was pared by 4 bases and J by 5 bases, with 10 bases of the junction left unmatched. Germline CDR1 reads LGHNA; CDR2 reads YNFKEQ. The CDR3 runs to 15 residues. CDR3 sequence reads: CASSLYGQVTTEAFF. The DNA of the CDR3 is TGTGCCAGCAGCCTTTACGGACAGGTTACGACTGAAGCTTTCTTT.

V and J are TRBV11-2 and TRBJ2-7; no clear D gene. Germline loops: CDR1 SGHAT, CDR2 FQNNGV. V lost 0 bases, J lost 0 bases, and 9 bases lay in between. The CDR3 contains 15 residues. CDR3: CASSLDFSSSYEQYF. CDR3 in DNA: TGTGCCAGCAGCTTAGATTTTTCGAGCTCCTACGAGCAGTACTTC.

The gene calls are TRBV6-5 and TRBJ1-2; D gene uncertain. The CDR3 is made up of 14 amino acids. V dropped 6 bases and J dropped 5 bases, with 16 bases sitting between them. Germline V gives CDR1 MNHEY, CDR2 SVGAGI. DNA of the CDR3: TGTGCCAGCAGGATCGCGGGGTTCGGGTATGGCTACACCTTC. This codes for CASRIAGFGYGYTF.

This clone was found once. The gene calls are TRBV6-5 and TRBJ1-1, with 10 bases matching TRBD1. The CDR3 covers 12 residues. J lost 10 bases, V lost 4 bases, and 3 bases had no gene match. Per the germline V gene, CDR1 is MNHEY and CDR2 is SVGAGI. CDR3 protein: CASSFRQGAAFF. CDR3 in DNA: TGTGCCAGCAGTTTTCGACAGGGGGCAGCTTTCTTT.

The chain links TRBV7-2 to TRBJ2-4; D may be TRBD2 (5 bases). The ends were cut back, 1 base at V and 0 bases at J, with 10 bases in the middle. Germline assignment: CDR1 SGHTA and CDR2 FQGNSA. The length of the CDR3 is 16 residues. CDR3 in amino acids: CASSLGGILAKNIQYF. The CDR3 nucleotides read TGTGCCAGCAGCTTAGGAGGGATACTAGCCAAAAACATTCAGTACTTC.

The chain uses TRBV23-1 and TRBJ1-2; the D gene is possibly TRBD1 (5 bases). TRBV23-1 is annotated as an ORF whose role is uncertain. The length of the CDR3 is 15 residues. The V end lost 0 bases, the J end lost 4 bases, and 12 bases lay between the germline ends. The CDR3 loop is CASSQSGEGCYGYTF. The CDR3, as DNA: TGCGCCAGCAGTCAATCAGGGGAAGGGTGCTATGGCTACACCTTC.